These 4 T cell receptor beta chains originate from one sample sequenced in a study of blood T cells in healthy people across ages. The use of a sample-barcoded 5' primer and a J-beta primer mix characterized a second PCR of roughly 6 to 11 cycles. TCRdb processed the 5' RACE reads anew with MiXCR; each CDR3 protein has one entry. Among about 650,000 distinct CDR3 sequences listed, roughly half were seen once. The sequenced sample was blood. These receptors all stem from a woman aged 80 or over in good health.

In DNA form, the CDR3 reads TGTGCCAGCGGAAAGGAGACCCAGTACTTC. It translates to CASGKETQYF. V gene TRBV25-1 combines with J gene TRBJ2-7; D is unresolved. The better agreement between TRBJ2-5 and the DNA end casts doubt on the J call. The CDR3 runs to 10 residues. Germline V gene lookup returns CDR1 MGHDK and CDR2 SYGVNS.

V is TRBV20-1 and J is TRBJ2-5; 8 nucleotides line up with TRBD1. The CDR3 loop spans 14 amino acids. Germline CDR1 and CDR2: DFQATT and SNEGSKA (reference sequence). V shed 6 bases, J shed 3 bases, and the junction held 9 bases outside the gene matches. CDR3 coding DNA: TGCAGTGCCAGCCCCCGGACAGGGAAAGAGACCCAGTACTTC. This encodes CSASPRTGKETQYF.

This chain connects TRBV3-1 to TRBJ2-3; TRBD1 aligns across 7 bases. CDR3 size: 14 residues. V trimming: 2 bases; J trimming: 8 bases; junction bases outside the gene matches: 7. In germline, CDR1 is LGHDT, CDR2 YNNKEL (reference sequence). This CDR3 reads CASSQQGVKGTQYF. The CDR3 coding sequence is TGTGCCAGCAGCCAACAGGGGGTGAAAGGTACGCAGTATTTT.

This chain uses TRBV5-1 with TRBJ2-1; 10 positions agree with TRBD2. There are 17 residues in the CDR3. V was clipped by 1 base and J by 3 bases; unmatched bases: 7. Germline CDR1 reads SGHRS; CDR2 reads YFSETQ. For the CDR3, the DNA is TGCGCCAGCAGCTTGCCAACTAGCGGGGTAAACTACAATGAGCAGTTCTTC. Amino acid sequence: CASSLPTSGVNYNEQFF.